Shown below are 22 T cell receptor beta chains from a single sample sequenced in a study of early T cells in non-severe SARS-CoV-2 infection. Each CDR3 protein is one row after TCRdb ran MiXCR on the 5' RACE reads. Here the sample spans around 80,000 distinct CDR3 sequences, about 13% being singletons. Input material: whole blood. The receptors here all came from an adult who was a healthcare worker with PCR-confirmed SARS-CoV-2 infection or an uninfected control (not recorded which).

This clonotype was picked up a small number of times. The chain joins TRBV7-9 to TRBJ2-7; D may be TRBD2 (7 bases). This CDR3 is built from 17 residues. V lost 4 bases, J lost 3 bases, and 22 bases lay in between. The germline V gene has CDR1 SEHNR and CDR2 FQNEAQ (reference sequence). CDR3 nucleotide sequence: TGTGCCAGCAGCTCCATCCGGGGGGCTAGCGGTAACTACGAGCAGTACTTC. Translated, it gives CASSSIRGASGNYEQYF.

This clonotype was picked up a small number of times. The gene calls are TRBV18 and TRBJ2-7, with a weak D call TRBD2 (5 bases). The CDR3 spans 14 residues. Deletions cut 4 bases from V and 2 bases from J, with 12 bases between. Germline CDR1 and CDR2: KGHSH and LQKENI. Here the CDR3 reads CASSLERNPYEQYF. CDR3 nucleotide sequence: TGTGCCAGCTCACTCGAGCGGAACCCCTACGAGCAGTACTTC.

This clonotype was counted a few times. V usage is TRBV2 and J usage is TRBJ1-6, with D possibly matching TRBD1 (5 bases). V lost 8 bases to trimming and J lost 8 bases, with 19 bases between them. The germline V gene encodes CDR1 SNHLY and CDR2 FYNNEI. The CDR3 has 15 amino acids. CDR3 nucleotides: TGTGCCAGCCTGCGGGACCGCTCCATGGATTCACCCCTCCACTTT. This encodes CASLRDRSMDSPLHF.

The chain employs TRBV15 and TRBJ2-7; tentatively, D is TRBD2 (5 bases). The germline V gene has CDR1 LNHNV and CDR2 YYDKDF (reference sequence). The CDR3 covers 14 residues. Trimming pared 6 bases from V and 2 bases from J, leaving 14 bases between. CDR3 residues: CATRSRGSAYEQYF. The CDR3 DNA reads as TGTGCCACCAGAAGTAGAGGGAGTGCCTACGAGCAGTACTTC. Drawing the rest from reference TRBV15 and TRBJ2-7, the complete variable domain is DAMVIQNPRYQVTQFGKPVTLSCSQTLNHNVMYWYQQKSSQAPKLLFHYYDKDFNNEADTPDNFQSRRPNTSFCFLDIRSPGLGDTAMYLCATRSRGSAYEQYFGPGTRLTVT.

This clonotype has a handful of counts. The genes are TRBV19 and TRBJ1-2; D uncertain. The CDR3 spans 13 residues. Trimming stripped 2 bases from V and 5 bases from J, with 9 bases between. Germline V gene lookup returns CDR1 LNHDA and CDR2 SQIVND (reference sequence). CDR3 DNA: TGTGCCAGTAGTATAAGTGACATGTATGGCTACACCTTC. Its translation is CASSISDMYGYTF.

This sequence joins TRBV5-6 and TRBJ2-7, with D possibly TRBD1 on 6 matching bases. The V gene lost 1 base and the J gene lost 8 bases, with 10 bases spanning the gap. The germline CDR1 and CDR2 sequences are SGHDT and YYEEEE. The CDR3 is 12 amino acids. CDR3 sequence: CASSLRDTQQYF. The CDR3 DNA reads TGTGCCAGCAGCTTGAGGGACACCCAGCAGTACTTC. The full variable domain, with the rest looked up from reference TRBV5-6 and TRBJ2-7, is DAGVTQSPTHLIKTRGQQVTLRCSPKSGHDTVSWYQQALGQGPQFIFQYYEEEERQRGNFPDRFSGHQFPNYSSELNVNALLLGDSALYLCASSLRDTQQYFGPGTRLTVT.

The CDR3 is CASSLQGINTEAFF. The CDR3 nucleotides are TGCGCCAGCAGCTTACAGGGGATCAACACTGAAGCTTTCTTT. The rearrangement uses TRBV4-1 and TRBJ1-1; 7 positions match TRBD1. This CDR3 region has 14 residues. With V trimmed by 5 bases and J by 2 bases, 5 bases remained unmatched. CDR1 is MGHRA, CDR2 YSYEKL, per germline.

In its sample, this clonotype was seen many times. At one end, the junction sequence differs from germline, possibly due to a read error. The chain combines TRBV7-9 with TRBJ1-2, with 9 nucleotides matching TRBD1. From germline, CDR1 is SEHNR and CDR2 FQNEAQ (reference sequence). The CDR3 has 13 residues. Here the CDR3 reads CASGTGFNNGYTF. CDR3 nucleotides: TGTGCCAGCGGGACAGGGTTTAACAATGGCTACACCTTC.

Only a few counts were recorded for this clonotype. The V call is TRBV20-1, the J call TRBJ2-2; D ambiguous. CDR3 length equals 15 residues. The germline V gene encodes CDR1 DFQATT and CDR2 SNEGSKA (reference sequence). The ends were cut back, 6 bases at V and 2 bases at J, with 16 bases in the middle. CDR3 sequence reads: CSAAFIDPNTGELFF. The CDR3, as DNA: TGCAGTGCCGCCTTCATCGACCCCAACACCGGGGAGCTGTTTTTT.

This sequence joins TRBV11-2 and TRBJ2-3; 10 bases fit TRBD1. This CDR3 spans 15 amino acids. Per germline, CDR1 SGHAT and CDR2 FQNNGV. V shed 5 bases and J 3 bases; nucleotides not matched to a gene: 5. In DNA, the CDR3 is TGTGCCAGCAGCAACCGGGACAGGGGTACAGATACGCAGTATTTT. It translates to CASSNRDRGTDTQYF.

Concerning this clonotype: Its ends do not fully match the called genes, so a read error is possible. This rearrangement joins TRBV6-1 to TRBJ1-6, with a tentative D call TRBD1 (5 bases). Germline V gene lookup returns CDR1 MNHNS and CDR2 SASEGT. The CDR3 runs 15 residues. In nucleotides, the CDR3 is TGTGCCAGCAGCCCGACAGTGACAGATAATTCACCCCTCCATTTT. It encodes CASSPTVTDNSPLHF.

CDR3 protein: CASSAPDPYGYTF. The CDR3, as DNA: TGTGCCAGCAGTGCCCCGGACCCATATGGCTACACCTTC. V and J are TRBV2 and TRBJ1-2; D is unclear. Germline CDR1 and CDR2: SNHLY and FYNNEI. The CDR3 sequence is 13 residues long. The ends were cut back, 4 bases at V and 5 bases at J, with 11 bases in the middle.

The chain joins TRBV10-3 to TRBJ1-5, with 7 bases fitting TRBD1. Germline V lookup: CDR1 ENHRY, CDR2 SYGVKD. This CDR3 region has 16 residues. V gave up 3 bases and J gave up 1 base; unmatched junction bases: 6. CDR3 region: CAISDTQQGSNQPQHF. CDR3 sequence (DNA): TGTGCCATCAGTGACACACAACAGGGGAGCAATCAGCCCCAGCATTTT.

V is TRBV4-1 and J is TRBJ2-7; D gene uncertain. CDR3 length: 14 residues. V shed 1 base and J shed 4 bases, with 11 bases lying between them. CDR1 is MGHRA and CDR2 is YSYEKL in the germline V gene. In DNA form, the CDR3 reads TGCGCCAGCAGCCAAGTCGGCGCCATATACGAGCAGTACTTC. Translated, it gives CASSQVGAIYEQYF.

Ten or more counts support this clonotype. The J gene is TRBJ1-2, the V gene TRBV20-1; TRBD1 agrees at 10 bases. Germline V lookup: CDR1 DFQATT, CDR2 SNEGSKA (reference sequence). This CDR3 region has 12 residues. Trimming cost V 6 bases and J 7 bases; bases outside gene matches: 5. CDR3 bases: TGCAGTGCCCTGGACAGGGGGTCTGGCTACACCTTC. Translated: CSALDRGSGYTF.

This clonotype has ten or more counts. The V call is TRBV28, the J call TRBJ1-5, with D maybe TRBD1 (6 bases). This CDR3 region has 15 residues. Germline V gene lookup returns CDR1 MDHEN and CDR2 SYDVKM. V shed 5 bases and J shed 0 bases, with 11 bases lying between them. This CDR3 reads CASSLGASSNQPQHF. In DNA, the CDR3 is TGTGCCAGCAGTCTGGGGGCGAGTAGCAATCAGCCCCAGCATTTT.

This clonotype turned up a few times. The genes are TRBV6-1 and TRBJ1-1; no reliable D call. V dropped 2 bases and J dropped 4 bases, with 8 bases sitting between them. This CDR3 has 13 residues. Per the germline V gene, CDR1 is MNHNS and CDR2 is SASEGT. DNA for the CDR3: TGTGCCAGCAGTGAACGTACGGGCACTGAAGCTTTCTTT. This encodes CASSERTGTEAFF.

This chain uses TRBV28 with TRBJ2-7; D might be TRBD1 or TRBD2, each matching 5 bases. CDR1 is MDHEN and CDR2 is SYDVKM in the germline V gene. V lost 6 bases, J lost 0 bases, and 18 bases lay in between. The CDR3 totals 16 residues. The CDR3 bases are TGTGCCAGCAGCTCTCTGGGGGACCCTAACTCCTACGAGCAGTACTTC. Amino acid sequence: CASSSLGDPNSYEQYF.

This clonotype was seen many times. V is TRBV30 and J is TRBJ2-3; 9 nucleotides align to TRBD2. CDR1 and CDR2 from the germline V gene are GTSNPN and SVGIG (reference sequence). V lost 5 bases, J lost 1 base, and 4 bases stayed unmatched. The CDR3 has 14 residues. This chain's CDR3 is CAWSLAGRTDTQYF. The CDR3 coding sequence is TGTGCCTGGTCACTAGCGGGCCGCACAGATACGCAGTATTTT.

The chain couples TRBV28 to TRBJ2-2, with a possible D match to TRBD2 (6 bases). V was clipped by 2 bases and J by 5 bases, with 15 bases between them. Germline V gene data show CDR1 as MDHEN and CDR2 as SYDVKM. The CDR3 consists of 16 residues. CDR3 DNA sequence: TGTGCCAGCAGTTTAAAAAGGGGAGGTTTAACCGGGGAGCTGTTTTTT. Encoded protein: CASSLKRGGLTGELFF.

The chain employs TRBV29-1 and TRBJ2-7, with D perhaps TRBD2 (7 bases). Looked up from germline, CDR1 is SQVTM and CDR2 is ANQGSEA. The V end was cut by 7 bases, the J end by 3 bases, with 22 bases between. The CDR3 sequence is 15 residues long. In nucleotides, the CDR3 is TGCAGCGCCCTAGACGGGGGGACAAGAGACTACGAGCAGTACTTC. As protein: CSALDGGTRDYEQYF.

DNA for the CDR3: TGTGCCAGCAGACGGTACCAAGAGACCCAGTACTTC. Amino acids: CASRRYQETQYF. This chain uses TRBV7-8 with TRBJ2-5; D unresolved. Trimming stripped 6 bases from V and 0 bases from J, with 5 bases between. Germline lookup yields CDR1 SGHVS and CDR2 FQNEAQ. This CDR3 has 12 residues.